Following are 11 T cell receptor beta chains from one sample sequenced in a study of T cell repertoires in cytomegalovirus infection. Their target antigens are unknown. MiXCR, applied by TCRdb to the reads, yields one record per CDR3 protein. This sample has some 500,000 distinct CDR3 sequences, with roughly a third found just once. The sample in question was cultured PBMCs, obtained from culture after CMV antigen stimulation. The receptors derive from a human donor in good health (CMV status not recorded). Some clones in this sample may be carry-over from other donors' samples.

The sample holds a few counts of this clonotype. The rearrangement joins TRBV19 to TRBJ2-7; 11 bases agree with TRBD1. CDR3 size: 15 residues. CDR1 LNHDA and CDR2 SQIVND come from the germline V gene (reference sequence). V shed 7 bases, J shed 3 bases, and the junction held 8 bases outside the gene matches. Here the CDR3 reads CASKRDRGIHYEQYF. The CDR3 DNA sequence: TGTGCCAGTAAACGGGACAGGGGGATTCACTACGAGCAGTACTTC.

A few counts support this clonotype. This chain joins TRBV7-3 and TRBJ1-2, with D uncertain. Germline loops: CDR1 SGHTA, CDR2 FQGTGA. Between the trimmed V and J ends, which lost 1 base and 1 base, there was a span of 13 bases. This CDR3 has 16 residues. This CDR3 is CASSLSPAMSNYGYTF. CDR3 nucleotides: TGTGCCAGCAGCTTAAGCCCCGCGATGAGTAACTATGGCTACACCTTC.

In this sample, this clonotype turned up a few times. The chain couples TRBV28 to TRBJ1-3; D is uncertain. Between the trimmed V and J ends, which lost 4 bases and 0 bases, there was a span of 13 bases. This CDR3 region has 16 residues. Germline V gene sequence: CDR1 MDHEN, CDR2 SYDVKM. The CDR3 DNA follows: TGTGCCAGCAGTTCAAAAGGGCTCTCCTCTGGAAACACCATATATTTT. Encoded protein: CASSSKGLSSGNTIYF.

This clonotype has a handful of counts. The rearrangement uses TRBV7-2 and TRBJ2-2; D gene uncertain. The V and J ends lost 1 base and 4 bases respectively, with 13 bases between them. The length of the CDR3 is 16 residues. Germline CDR1 reads SGHTA; CDR2 reads FQGNSA. DNA of the CDR3: TGTGCCAGCAGCTTAGACTCGGACCCAGTCACCGGGGAGCTGTTTTTT. Protein: CASSLDSDPVTGELFF.

This clonotype was observed a few times. The chain joins TRBV6-1 to TRBJ1-5; TRBD1 might be the D (5 bases). The V end was cut by 6 bases, the J end by 2 bases, with 14 bases between. The CDR3 totals 15 residues. CDR1 and CDR2 (germline): MNHNS, SASEGT. The CDR3: CASRFRDARNQPQHF. The CDR3 nucleotides read TGTGCCAGCAGATTCCGGGACGCACGCAATCAGCCCCAGCATTTT.

V and J are TRBV11-2 and TRBJ2-3; TRBD2 matches 8 bases. Per germline, CDR1 SGHAT and CDR2 FQNNGV. This CDR3 contains 16 residues. V shed 5 bases, J shed 4 bases, and the junction held 11 bases outside the gene matches. This CDR3 reads CASSRTSGSTADTQYF. CDR3 nucleotide sequence: TGTGCCAGCAGCAGAACGAGCGGGAGCACCGCAGATACGCAGTATTTT.

This chain connects TRBV4-1 to TRBJ2-1; D remains unclear. The CDR3 has 14 amino acids. The germline V gene encodes CDR1 MGHRA and CDR2 YSYEKL. The V and J ends lost 0 bases and 4 bases respectively, with 7 bases between them. The CDR3 coding sequence is TGCGCCAGCAGCCAAGAGGACCTTTACAATGAGCAGTTCTTC. Protein product: CASSQEDLYNEQFF.

In the case of this clonotype: Sequence at one end of the junction differs from germline and may be a read error. V gene TRBV4-1 combines with J gene TRBJ2-1; D gene unclear. The germline CDR1 and CDR2 sequences are MGHRA and YSYEKL. This CDR3 has 13 residues. The CDR3 reads CASSQDRALGKLF. The CDR3 region has the DNA TGCGCCAGCAGCCAAGATAGGGCCCTGGGAAAGCTTTTC.

This clonotype appeared a few times. For the CDR3, the DNA is TGTGCCAGCAATCATGACCGGGACAGGTCCCCAAATACGGCCAACGTCCTGACTTTC. Its translation: CASNHDRDRSPNTANVLTF. This rearrangement joins TRBV6-2 or TRBV6-3 to TRBJ2-6, with 8 bases lining up with TRBD1. The CDR3 sequence is 19 residues long. V trimming: 7 bases; J trimming: 6 bases; junction bases outside the gene matches: 20. Germline CDR1 is MNHEY and CDR2 is SVGEGT.

This clonotype was seen only a few times. The chain employs TRBV4-1 and TRBJ1-5, with 7 bases identical to TRBD1. Trimming removed 4 bases from V and 6 bases from J; junction bases left unmatched: 12. There are 16 residues in the CDR3. The germline V gene encodes CDR1 MGHRA and CDR2 YSYEKL. The CDR3 reads CASSREGGQGGQPQHF. DNA of the CDR3: TGCGCCAGCAGCCGCGAGGGGGGGCAGGGGGGTCAGCCCCAGCATTTT.

The genes are TRBV24-1 and TRBJ2-7; no definite D call. The CDR3 is 14 residues long. CDR1 is KGHDR and CDR2 is SFDVKD in the germline V gene. V was clipped by 10 bases and J by 2 bases, with 17 bases between them. The CDR3 loop reads CATPTLHLTYEQYV. The CDR3 bases are TGTGCCACGCCAACACTCCACCTTACCTACGAGCAGTACGTC.